This TCR beta chain was documented in a study of blood T cell repertoires in COVID-19. Study-level information: The origin of the acute and convalescent COVID-19 samples was the United States, Italy and Spain.

The V and J ends lost 5 bases and 0 bases, in that order; junction bases with no gene match: 7. Germline CDR1 reads KGHDR; CDR2 reads SFDVKD. This CDR3 has 16 amino acids. The protocol was immunoSEQ multiplex PCR, while the TCRdb copy is restricted to in-frame clones and leaves out a portion. The repertoire holds about 220,000 clones, with 75% to 85% as singletons. This clone was recorded a few times. Sequenced material: peripheral blood. The V call is TRBV24-1, the J call TRBJ2-5; 8 positions match TRBD2. This TCR derives from a man aged 45-60 years with active or convalescent COVID-19. Written as DNA, the CDR3 is TGTGCCACCAGTGCCCCGGGAGGGGAGTACCAAGAGACCCAGTACTTC. Its protein product is CATSAPGGEYQETQYF.